This T cell receptor beta chain was sequenced during a study of shared T cell receptors in the human thymus. Here immunoSEQ multiplex PCR was the method, and the copy in TCRdb shows in-frame clones only, minus some. The data hold approximately 400,000 clones, with 95% observed a single time. This receptor was taken from a human donor. Source material: thymocytes.

DNA of the CDR3: TGCGCCAGCGTTCACTACAGGCGGACCTTGGTTGATGAGCAGTTCTTC. Its protein product is CASVHYRRTLVDEQFF. The rearrangement joins TRBV10-1 to TRBJ2-1, with a weak D call TRBD1 (5 bases). The CDR3 consists of 16 residues. Germline loops: CDR1 WNHNN, CDR2 SYGVQD (reference sequence). V shed 8 bases and J shed 8 bases, with 25 bases lying between them.